This T cell receptor beta chain was found in a study of blood T cell repertoires in COVID-19. As for the study in general: Specimens from acute and convalescent COVID-19 originated in the United States, Italy and Spain. Sources were T cells, B-cell-depleted T cells, or PBMCs; the material itself was cDNA or gDNA.

Study processing details: Cell counts per sample came from amplifying reference gene primers. Sequencing used immunoSEQ multiplex PCR; TCRdb keeps in-frame clones, though not all of them. V and J calls and clone size come straight from that table; D and trimming were deduced from the DNA. This sample has approximately 85,000 clones, with roughly 85% found just once. This CDR3 has 14 residues. The germline V gene has CDR1 KGHSH and CDR2 LQKENI. V lost 3 bases to trimming and J lost 4 bases; unmatched junction nucleotides: 4. The clonotype originates from a man between 45 and 60 years old with active or convalescent COVID-19. The chain couples TRBV18 to TRBJ1-2, with 8 bases that match TRBD1. The sequenced sample consisted of peripheral blood. The CDR3 protein is CASSPWTGSYGYTF. The CDR3 nucleotides are TGTGCCAGCTCACCCTGGACAGGGAGCTATGGCTACACCTTC.